The following is a T cell receptor beta chain sequence with its context. Its antigen is undetermined. Germline-derived CDR1 and CDR2 are MNHEY and SMNVEV (reference sequence). The CDR3 totals 16 residues. Unmatched junction bases numbered 6, after V lost 6 bases and J lost 5 bases. Unique molecular identifiers were built into the TCRbeta library. TCRdb analysed the PCR reads with MiXCR anew, one entry per CDR3 protein. Found here are 500,000 to 750,000 distinct CDR3 sequences, about an eighth of them singletons; the top ten hold around 2%. The data were obtained in a study of T-cell reconstitution after alpha-beta-depleted transplantation in children. Study-level points and caveats: The high TCRbeta diversity at day 60 in some patients came from surviving recipient T cells and thymic progenitors. Newly made T cells mostly supplied T-cell counts and diversity one year after transplant. Where alpha-beta T cells came from about two months after transplant was reportedly several hundred expanded graft clones.

The genes are TRBV27 and TRBJ2-1, with 14 positions matching TRBD2. The sequenced sample was PBMCs, mostly from graft donor cells, obtained 360 days after TCRalphabeta/CD19-depleted stem cell transplant. This receptor was obtained from a male patient younger than 18 who had a stem cell transplant for acute myeloid leukemia, so the T cells may come from the graft donor. CDR3 sequence (DNA): TGTGCCAGCAGCAGGACTAGCGGGAGGTACCACAATGAGCAGTTCTTC. Translation gives CASSRTSGRYHNEQFF.